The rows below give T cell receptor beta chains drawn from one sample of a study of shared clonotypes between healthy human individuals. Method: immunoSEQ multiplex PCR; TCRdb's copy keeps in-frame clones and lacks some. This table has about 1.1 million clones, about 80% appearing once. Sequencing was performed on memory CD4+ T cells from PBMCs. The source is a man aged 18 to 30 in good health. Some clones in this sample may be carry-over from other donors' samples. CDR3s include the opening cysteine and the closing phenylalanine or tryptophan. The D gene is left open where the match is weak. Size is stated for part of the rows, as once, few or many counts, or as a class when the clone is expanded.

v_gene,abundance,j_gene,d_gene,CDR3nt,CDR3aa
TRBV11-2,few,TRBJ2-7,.,TGTGCCAGCAGCTTAGATCAGGCGGGGCAGTACTTC,CASSLDQAGQYF
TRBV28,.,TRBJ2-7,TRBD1,TGTGCCAGCAGTTTGGGGACAGTCCCCTACGAGCAGTACTTC,CASSLGTVPYEQYF
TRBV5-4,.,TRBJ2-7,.,TGTGCCAGCAGCTTGGACAGGTTATACGAGCAGTACTTC,CASSLDRLYEQYF
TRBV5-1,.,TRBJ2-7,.,TGCGCCAGCAGCTTGTTTTTAGGAGGAAGCTACGAGCAGTACTTC,CASSLFLGGSYEQYF
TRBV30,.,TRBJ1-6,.,TGTGCCGGACCCCGACAGCCCGGCCCCCTCCACTTT,CAGPRQPGPLHF
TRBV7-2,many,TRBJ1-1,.,TGTGCCAGCAGCCCAGGATTTGCGGGGAACACTGAAGCTTTCTTT,CASSPGFAGNTEAFF
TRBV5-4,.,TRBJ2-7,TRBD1,TGTGCCAGCAGCTGGGGGACAGGGCGTCACGAGCAGTACTTC,CASSWGTGRHEQYF
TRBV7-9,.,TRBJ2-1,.,TGTGCCAGCAGCCTAAACTACGGCTACAATGAGCAGTTCTTC,CASSLNYGYNEQFF
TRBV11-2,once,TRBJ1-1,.,TGTGCCAGCAGCGGCATCGTGAGCAAGAACACTGAAGCTTTCTTT,CASSGIVSKNTEAFF
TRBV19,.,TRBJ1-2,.,TGTGCCAGTAGTTTCACCGGGACGGCGGGGGTTGGCTACACCTTC,CASSFTGTAGVGYTF
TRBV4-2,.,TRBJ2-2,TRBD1,TGTGCCAGCAGCCAAGCCAGGACAGGGCGTAGGGCGAACACCGGGGAGCTGTTTTTT,CASSQARTGRRANTGELFF
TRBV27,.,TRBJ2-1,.,TGTGCCAGCAGTTTACGATACACGCACAATGAGCAGTTCTTC,CASSLRYTHNEQFF
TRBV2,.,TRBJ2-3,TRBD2,TGTGCCAGCATAAGAGGACTAGCGGGAGGCGCAGATACGCAGTATTTT,CASIRGLAGGADTQYF
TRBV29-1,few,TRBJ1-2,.,TGCAGCGTTTCTACTACAGGGCCGGGCTACACCTTC,CSVSTTGPGYTF
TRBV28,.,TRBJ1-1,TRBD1,TGTGCCAGCAGCCTAGGGGGCGCGGACACTGAAGCTTTCTTT,CASSLGGADTEAFF
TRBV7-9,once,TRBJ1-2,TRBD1,TGTGCCAGCAGCCGGGACAGACTATATGGCTACACCTTC,CASSRDRLYGYTF
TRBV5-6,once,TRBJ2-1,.,TGTGCCAGCAGCACCTCAGGCAGGGGCACCTACAATGAGCAGTTCTTC,CASSTSGRGTYNEQFF
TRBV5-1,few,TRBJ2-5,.,TGCGCCAGCAGCTTGGGAGGCCAGATACAAGAGACCCAGTACTTC,CASSLGGQIQETQYF
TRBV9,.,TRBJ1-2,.,TGTGCCAGCAGGGTACAGGGACCCGGGGGTGGCTACACCTTC,CASRVQGPGGGYTF
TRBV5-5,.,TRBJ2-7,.,TGTGCCAGCAGCTTAGGGCCGCTTAGGAGAGGGGCAGCGGACGAGCAGTACTTC,CASSLGPLRRGAADEQYF
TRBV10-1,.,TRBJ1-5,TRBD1,TGCGCCAGCAGTGACCCGGGGGGACAGGGACCTCAGCCCCAGCATTTT,CASSDPGGQGPQPQHF
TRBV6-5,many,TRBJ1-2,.,TGTGCCAGCAGCCCCCCTGGAGGGGTTCGGTCGGGCTACACCTTC,CASSPPGGVRSGYTF
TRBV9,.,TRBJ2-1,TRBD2,TGTGCCAGCAGCGCCCCGGGAGGCGAGCAGTTCTTC,CASSAPGGEQFF
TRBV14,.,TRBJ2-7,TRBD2,TGTGCCAGCAGCCCGGGACTAGCGGTTGACTACGAGCAGTACTTC,CASSPGLAVDYEQYF
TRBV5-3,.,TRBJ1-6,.,TGTGCCAGAAGCTTGGCTAGTTCGTTACCCCTGTTCCTCCATAGAGGCTCACCCCTCCACTTT,CARSLASSLPLFLHRGSPLHF
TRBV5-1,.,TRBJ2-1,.,TGCGCCAGCAGCCCCGGTAGCGCCAGCTCCTACAATGAGCAGTTCTTC,CASSPGSASSYNEQFF
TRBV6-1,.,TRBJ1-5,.,TGTGCCAGCAGTGACGGACAGTTCAATCAGCCCCAGCATTTT,CASSDGQFNQPQHF
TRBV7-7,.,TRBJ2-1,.,TGTGCCAGCAGTCCTTTAAGTTCCTACAATGAGCAGTTCTTC,CASSPLSSYNEQFF
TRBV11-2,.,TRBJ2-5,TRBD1,TGTGCCAGCAGCTTGGGACAGCCAGGGGAGACCCAGTACTTC,CASSLGQPGETQYF
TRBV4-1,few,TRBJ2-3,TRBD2,TGCGCCAGCAGCCAGATACCGCCCGGGACTAGCGGGAGGTTAAGCACAGATACGCAGTATTTT,CASSQIPPGTSGRLSTDTQYF
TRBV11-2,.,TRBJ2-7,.,TGTGCCAGCAGCTTAATCTCGAGCGAGCAGTACTTC,CASSLISSEQYF
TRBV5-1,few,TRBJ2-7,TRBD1,TGCGCCAGCAGCTTGGGGGACAGGGACGAACAGTACTTC,CASSLGDRDEQYF
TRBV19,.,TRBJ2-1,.,TGTGCCAGTAAGGGAACCTTTTACAATGAGCAGTTCTTC,CASKGTFYNEQFF
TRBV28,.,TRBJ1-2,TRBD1,TGTGCCAGCAGTCCTCGGACAGGGGGAGGCTATGGCTACACCTTC,CASSPRTGGGYGYTF
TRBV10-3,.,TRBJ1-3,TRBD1,TGTGCCATCAGACAGGGACAGGCCTCTGGAAACACCATATATTTT,CAIRQGQASGNTIYF
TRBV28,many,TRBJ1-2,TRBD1,TGTGCCAGCAGGGCCGGAGGACAGGGCGGCTACACCTTC,CASRAGGQGGYTF
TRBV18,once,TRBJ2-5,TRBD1,TGTGCCAGCTCACCAAGGACAGGGGGAAAACAAGAGACCCAGTACTTC,CASSPRTGGKQETQYF
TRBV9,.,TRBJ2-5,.,TGTGCCAGCAGCCCGGGACATATCCAAGAGACCCAGTACTTC,CASSPGHIQETQYF
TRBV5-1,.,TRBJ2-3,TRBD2,TGCGCCAGCAGGCGCCTAGCGGGAGGAGCAGATACGCAGTATTTT,CASRRLAGGADTQYF
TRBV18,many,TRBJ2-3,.,TGTGCCAGCTCACCGGGTCAACCCGATACGCAGTATTTT,CASSPGQPDTQYF
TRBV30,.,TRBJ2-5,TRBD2,TGTGCCTGGAGTGTGGGCGGGAGGGCCGGAGAGACCCAGTACTTC,CAWSVGGRAGETQYF
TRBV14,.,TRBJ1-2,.,TGTGCCAGCAGCCAATCGAGGACGACTAACTATGGCTACACCTTC,CASSQSRTTNYGYTF
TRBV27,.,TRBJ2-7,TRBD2,TGTGCCAGCAGGCCCGGGACTACCCTCTACGAGCAGTACTTC,CASRPGTTLYEQYF
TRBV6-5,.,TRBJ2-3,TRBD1,TGTGCCAGCAGTCGACAGGGGTCTAGCACAGATACGCAGTATTTT,CASSRQGSSTDTQYF
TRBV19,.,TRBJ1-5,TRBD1,TGTGCCAGTACCCCTATGGGACAGAGCAATCAGCCCCAGCATTTT,CASTPMGQSNQPQHF
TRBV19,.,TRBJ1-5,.,TGTGCCAGTAGTCCCGGGCGGAGGGTTCAGCCCCAGCATTTT,CASSPGRRVQPQHF
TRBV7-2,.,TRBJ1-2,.,TGTGCCAGCAGCCCGGACGCGAACTATGGCTACACCTTC,CASSPDANYGYTF